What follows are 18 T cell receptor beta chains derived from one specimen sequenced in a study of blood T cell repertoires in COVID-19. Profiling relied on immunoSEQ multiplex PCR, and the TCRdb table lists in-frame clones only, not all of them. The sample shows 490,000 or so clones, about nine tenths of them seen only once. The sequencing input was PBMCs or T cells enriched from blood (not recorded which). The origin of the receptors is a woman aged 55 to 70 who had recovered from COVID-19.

The CDR3 region has the DNA TGCGCCAGCCCTATACCCGGACACCAGGCCCAGTACTTC. Its translation: CASPIPGHQAQYF. The chain links TRBV10-2 to TRBJ2-5, with D possibly TRBD1 on 5 matching bases. V was clipped by 8 bases and J by 9 bases, with 19 bases between them. The CDR3 is 13 amino acids. From germline, CDR1 is WSHSY and CDR2 SAAADI.

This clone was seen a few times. The CDR3 reads CASSDVTGAYEQYF. The CDR3 nucleotides read TGTGCCAGCAGTGATGTGACAGGTGCCTACGAGCAGTACTTC. The gene calls are TRBV2 and TRBJ2-7; maybe TRBD1 (6 bases). The CDR3 is 14 amino acids. Germline CDR1 SNHLY, CDR2 FYNNEI. The V gene lost 3 bases and the J gene lost 2 bases, with 11 bases spanning the gap.

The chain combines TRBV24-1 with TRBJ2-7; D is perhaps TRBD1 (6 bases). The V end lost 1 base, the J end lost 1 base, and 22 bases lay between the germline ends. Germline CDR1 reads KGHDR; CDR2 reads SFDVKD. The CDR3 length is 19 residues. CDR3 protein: CATSDLPPPTGTESYEQYF. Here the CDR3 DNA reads TGTGCCACCAGTGATTTACCACCACCCACAGGGACGGAGTCCTACGAGCAGTACTTC.

CDR3 bases: TGTGCCAGCAGCTTGAGCAGGAGCAATCAGCCCCAGCATTTT. It encodes CASSLSRSNQPQHF. The V gene is TRBV11-2, the J gene TRBJ1-5; D is uncertain. Germline V lookup: CDR1 SGHAT, CDR2 FQNNGV. V lost 3 bases and J 1 base, leaving 7 bases between the germline ends. This CDR3 is 14 amino acids long. Using reference TRBV11-2 and TRBJ1-5 for the parts outside the CDR3, the full variable domain is EAGVAQSPRYKIIEKRQSVAFWCNPISGHATLYWYQQILGQGPKLLIQFQNNGVVDDSQLPKDRFSAERLKGVDSTLKIQPAKLEDSAVYLCASSLSRSNQPQHFGDGTRLSIL.

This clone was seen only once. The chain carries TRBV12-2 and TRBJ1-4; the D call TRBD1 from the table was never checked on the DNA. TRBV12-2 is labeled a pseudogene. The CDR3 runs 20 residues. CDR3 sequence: CASRSSSGQGKRATNEKLFF. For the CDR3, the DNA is TGTGCAAGTCGCTCTTCCTCGGGACAGGGGAAAAGGGCAACTAATGAAAAACTGTTTTTT.

As DNA, the CDR3 is TGTGCCAGCTCGGGGACAGCTTACAATGAGCAGTTCTTC. Its protein is CASSGTAYNEQFF. The J gene is TRBJ2-1, the V gene TRBV28; the match to TRBD1 covers 7 bases. V shed 8 bases and J 4 bases; nucleotides not matched to a gene: 5. The CDR3 loop spans 13 amino acids. CDR1 and CDR2 (germline): MDHEN, SYDVKM.

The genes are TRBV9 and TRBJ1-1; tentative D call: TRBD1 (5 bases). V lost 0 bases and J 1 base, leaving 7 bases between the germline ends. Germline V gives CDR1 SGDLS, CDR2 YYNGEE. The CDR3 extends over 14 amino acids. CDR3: CASSVGQTNTEAFF. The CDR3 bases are TGTGCCAGCAGCGTAGGACAGACGAACACTGAAGCTTTCTTT.

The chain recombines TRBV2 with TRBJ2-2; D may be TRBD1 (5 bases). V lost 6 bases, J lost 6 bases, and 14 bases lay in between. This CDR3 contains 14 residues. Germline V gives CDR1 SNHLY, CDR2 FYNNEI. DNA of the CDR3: TGTGCCAGCAGAGGGATCCTAGGGGCCGGGGAGCTGTTTTTT. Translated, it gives CASRGILGAGELFF.

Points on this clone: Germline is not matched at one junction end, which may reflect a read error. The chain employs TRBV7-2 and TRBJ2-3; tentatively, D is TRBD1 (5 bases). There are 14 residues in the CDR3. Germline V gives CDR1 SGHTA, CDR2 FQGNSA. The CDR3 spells CASSRRVGTDTQYF. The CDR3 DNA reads TGTGCCAGCAGCCGCAGGGTGGGCACAGATACACAGTATTTT.

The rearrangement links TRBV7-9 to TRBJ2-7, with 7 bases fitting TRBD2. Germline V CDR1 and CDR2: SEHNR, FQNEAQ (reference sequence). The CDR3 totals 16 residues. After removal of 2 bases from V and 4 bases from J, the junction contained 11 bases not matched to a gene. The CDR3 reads CASSLSGAGPSYEQYF. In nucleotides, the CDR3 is TGTGCCAGCAGCTTAAGCGGGGCAGGCCCCTCTTACGAGCAGTACTTC.

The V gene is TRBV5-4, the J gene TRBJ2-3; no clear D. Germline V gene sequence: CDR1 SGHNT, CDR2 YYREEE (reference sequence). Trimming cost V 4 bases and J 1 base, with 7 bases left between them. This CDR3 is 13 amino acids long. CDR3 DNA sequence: TGTGCCAGCAGCCCCGGAGGCACAGATACGCAGTATTTT. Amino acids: CASSPGGTDTQYF.

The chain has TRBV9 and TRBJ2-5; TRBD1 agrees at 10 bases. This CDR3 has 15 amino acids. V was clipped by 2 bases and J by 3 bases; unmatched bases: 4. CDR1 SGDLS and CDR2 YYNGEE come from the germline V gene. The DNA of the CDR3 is TGTGCCAGCAGCGTCGACAGGGGGCTCGAAGAGACCCAGTACTTC. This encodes CASSVDRGLEETQYF.

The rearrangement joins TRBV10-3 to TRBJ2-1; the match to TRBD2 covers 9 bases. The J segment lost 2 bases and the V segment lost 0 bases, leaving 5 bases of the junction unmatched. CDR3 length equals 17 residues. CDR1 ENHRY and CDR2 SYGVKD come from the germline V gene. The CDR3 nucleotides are TGTGCCATCAGTGAGTCCCTTAGCGGGGGAACCTACAATGAGCAGTTCTTC. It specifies CAISESLSGGTYNEQFF.

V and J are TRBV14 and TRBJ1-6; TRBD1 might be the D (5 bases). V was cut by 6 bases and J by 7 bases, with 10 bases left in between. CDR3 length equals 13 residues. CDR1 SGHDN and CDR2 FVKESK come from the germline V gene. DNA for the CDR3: TGTGCCAGCAGACTGACAGAGAATTCACCCCTCCACTTT. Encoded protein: CASRLTENSPLHF.

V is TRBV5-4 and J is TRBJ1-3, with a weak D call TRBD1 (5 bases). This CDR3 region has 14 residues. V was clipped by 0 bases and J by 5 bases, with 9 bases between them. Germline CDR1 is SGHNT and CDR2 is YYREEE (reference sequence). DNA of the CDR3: TGTGCCAGCAGCTTGGTGTCGGACAGAAACACCATATATTTT. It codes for CASSLVSDRNTIYF.

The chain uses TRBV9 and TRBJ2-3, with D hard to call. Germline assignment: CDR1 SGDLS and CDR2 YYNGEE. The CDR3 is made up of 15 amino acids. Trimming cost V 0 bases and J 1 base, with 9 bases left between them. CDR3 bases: TGTGCCAGCAGCGTAGCCAACTTGGGCACAGATACGCAGTATTTT. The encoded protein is CASSVANLGTDTQYF.

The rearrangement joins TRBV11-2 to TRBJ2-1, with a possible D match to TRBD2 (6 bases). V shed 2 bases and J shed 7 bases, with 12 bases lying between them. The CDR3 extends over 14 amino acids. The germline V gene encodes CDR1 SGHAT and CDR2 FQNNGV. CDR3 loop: CASSLSRLVNEQFF. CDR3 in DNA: TGTGCCAGCAGCTTATCTCGACTAGTAAATGAGCAGTTCTTC.

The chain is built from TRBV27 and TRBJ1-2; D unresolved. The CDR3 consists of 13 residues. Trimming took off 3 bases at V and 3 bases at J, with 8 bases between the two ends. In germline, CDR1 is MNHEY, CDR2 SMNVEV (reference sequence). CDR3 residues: CASSFEAHYGYTF. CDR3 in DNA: TGTGCCAGCAGTTTTGAGGCACACTATGGCTACACCTTC.